This entry concerns a single T cell receptor (beta chain). TCR cDNA was made by 5'RACE template switching, adding a universal primer site and UMIs. TCRdb reanalysed the 5' RACE reads using MiXCR and keeps one entry per CDR3 protein. The repertoire has over 85,000 distinct CDR3 sequences, almost 9% of them found once; the top ten carry roughly 15%. These data originate in a study of T cells after yellow fever vaccination. General study points: In post-booster samples, most primary-vaccination clones reappeared (about 97% CD4, roughly 89% CD8). A small share of clonotypes appeared in both CD4 and CD8 compartments.

Per the germline V gene, CDR1 is KGHDR and CDR2 is SFDVKD. J gave up 7 bases and V 5 bases, and 4 bases lay outside the gene matches. This CDR3 is 14 amino acids long. Material: CD8+ T cells not binding an NS4B(214-222) dextramer, sorted from PBMCs, obtained less than 16 days after the first yellow fever vaccination. This receptor was taken from a man between 18 and 35 years old who received the YFV17D yellow fever vaccine. J is TRBJ2-1 and V is TRBV24-1; 10 bases are a match to TRBD2. CDR3 in amino acids: CATSVKRGGNEQFF. In DNA, the CDR3 is TGTGCCACCAGTGTTAAGCGGGGGGGGAATGAGCAGTTCTTC.